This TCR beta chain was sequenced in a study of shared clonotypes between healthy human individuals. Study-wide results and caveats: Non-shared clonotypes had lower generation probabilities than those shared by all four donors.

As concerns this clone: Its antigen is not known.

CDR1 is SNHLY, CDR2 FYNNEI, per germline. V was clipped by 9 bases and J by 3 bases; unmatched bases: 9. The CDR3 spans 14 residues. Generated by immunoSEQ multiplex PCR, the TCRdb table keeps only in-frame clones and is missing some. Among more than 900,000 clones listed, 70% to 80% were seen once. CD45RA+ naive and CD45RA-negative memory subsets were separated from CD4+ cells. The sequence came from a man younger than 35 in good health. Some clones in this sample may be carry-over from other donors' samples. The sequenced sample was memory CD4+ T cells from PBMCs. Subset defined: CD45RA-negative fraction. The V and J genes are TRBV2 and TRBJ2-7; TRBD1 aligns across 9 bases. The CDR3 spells CASASGTGSYEQYF. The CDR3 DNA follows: TGTGCCAGTGCGTCCGGGACAGGGAGCTACGAGCAGTACTTC.